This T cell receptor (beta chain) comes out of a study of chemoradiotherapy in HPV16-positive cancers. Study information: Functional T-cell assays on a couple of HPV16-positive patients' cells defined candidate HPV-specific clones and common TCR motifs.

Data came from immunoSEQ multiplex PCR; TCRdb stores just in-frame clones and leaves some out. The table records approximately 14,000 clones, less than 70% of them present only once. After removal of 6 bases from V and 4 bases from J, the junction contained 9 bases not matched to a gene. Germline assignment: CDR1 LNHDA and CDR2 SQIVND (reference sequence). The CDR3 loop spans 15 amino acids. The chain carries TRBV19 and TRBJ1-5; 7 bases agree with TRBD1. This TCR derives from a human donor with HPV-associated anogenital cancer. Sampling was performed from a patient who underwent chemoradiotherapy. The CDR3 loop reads CASSARAGGNQPQHF. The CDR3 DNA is TGTGCCAGTAGCGCGCGGGCAGGGGGGAATCAGCCCCAGCATTTT. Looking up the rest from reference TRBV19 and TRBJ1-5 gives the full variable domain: DGGITQSPKYLFRKEGQNVTLSCEQNLNHDAMYWYRQDPGQGLRLIYYSQIVNDFQKGDIAEGYSVSREKKESFPLTVTSAQKNPTAFYLCASSARAGGNQPQHFGDGTRLSIL.